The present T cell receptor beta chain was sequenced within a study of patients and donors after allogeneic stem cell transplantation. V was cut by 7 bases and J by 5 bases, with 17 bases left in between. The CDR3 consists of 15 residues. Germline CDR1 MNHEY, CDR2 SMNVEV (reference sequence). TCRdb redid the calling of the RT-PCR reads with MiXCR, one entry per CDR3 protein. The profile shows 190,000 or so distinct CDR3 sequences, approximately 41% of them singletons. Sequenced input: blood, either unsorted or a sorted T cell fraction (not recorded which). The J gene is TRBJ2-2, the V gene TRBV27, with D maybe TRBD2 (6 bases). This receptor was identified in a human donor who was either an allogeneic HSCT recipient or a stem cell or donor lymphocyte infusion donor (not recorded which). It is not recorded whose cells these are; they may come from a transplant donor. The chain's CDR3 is CASKKEGGRTGELFF. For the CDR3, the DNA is TGTGCCAGCAAGAAGGAGGGTGGGCGGACCGGGGAGCTGTTTTTT.